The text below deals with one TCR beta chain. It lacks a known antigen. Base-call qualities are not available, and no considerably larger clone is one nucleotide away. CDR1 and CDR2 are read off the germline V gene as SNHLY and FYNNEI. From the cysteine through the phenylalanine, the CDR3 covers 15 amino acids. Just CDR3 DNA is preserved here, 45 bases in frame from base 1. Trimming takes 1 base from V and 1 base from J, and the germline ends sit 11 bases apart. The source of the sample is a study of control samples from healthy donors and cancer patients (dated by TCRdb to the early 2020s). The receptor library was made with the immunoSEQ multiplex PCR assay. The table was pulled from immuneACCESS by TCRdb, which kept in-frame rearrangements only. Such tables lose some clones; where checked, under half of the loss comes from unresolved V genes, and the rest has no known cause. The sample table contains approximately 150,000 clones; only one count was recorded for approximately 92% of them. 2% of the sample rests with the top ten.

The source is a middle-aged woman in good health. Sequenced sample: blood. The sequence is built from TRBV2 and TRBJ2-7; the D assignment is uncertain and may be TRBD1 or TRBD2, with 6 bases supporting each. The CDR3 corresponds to CASSEGGAGSYEQYF. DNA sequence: TGTGCCAGCAGTGAAGGGGGGGCAGGGTCCTACGAGCAGTACTTC.